This is a list of T cell receptor beta chains from one sample in a study of blood T cell repertoires in COVID-19. Sequencing used immunoSEQ multiplex PCR; TCRdb keeps in-frame clones, though not all of them. The sample shows approximately 160,000 clones, roughly 90% of them seen only once. Input material: peripheral blood. The receptors here all came from a man aged 50 to 60 with acute or convalescent COVID-19. Both conserved end residues are part of each CDR3.

J gene,V gene,CDR3 protein
TRBJ2-5,TRBV3-1/TRBV3-2,CASEDYGTGTQYF
TRBJ2-2,TRBV10-3,CAISGTGVTGELFF
TRBJ1-1,TRBV9,CASSVTGRSNTEAFF
TRBJ2-7,TRBV3-1/TRBV3-2,CASSQNPGTYEQYF
TRBJ1-1,TRBV27,CASSGQADTEAFF
TRBJ2-3,TRBV28,CASSFWAGDSSTDTQYF
TRBJ1-3,TRBV19,CASSLRDKGITIYF
TRBJ1-1,TRBV29-1,CSVTGQMNTEAFF
TRBJ1-5,TRBV5-5,CASSLASRGSGANQPQHF
TRBJ1-2,TRBV27,CASSYRGGYGYTF
TRBJ1-4,TRBV29-1,CSVQGANEKLFF
TRBJ2-7,TRBV18,CASSPPHTYEQYF
TRBJ1-2,TRBV3-1/TRBV3-2,CASSATYAGIEGYTF
TRBJ2-7,TRBV6-1,CASSEWDRGFESGSYEQYF
TRBJ1-2,TRBV27,CASRAGGLAFYGYTF
TRBJ2-3,TRBV7-8,CASSLARVAGTDTQYF
TRBJ1-4,TRBV14,CASSQDRFYGPTNEKLFF
TRBJ1-1,TRBV11-2,CASSQTLNTEAFF
TRBJ2-2,TRBV10-3,CAIRGRSNTGELFF
TRBJ2-1,TRBV5-1,CASSLASGGVHNEQFF
TRBJ2-7,TRBV5-8,CASSQTSGSYEQYF
TRBJ2-1,TRBV5-6,CASSQKVGRAYLDEQFF
TRBJ2-7,TRBV28,CASGRGGPYEQYF
TRBJ2-5,TRBV24-1,CATSDRQGTGAQYF
TRBJ1-3,TRBV6-5,CASSYGQRSGNTIYF
TRBJ1-4,TRBV18,CASSPPQGMGFGKLFF
TRBJ1-1,TRBV27,CASTSPARGFTEAFF
TRBJ1-1,TRBV28,CASSRRTGNRGDTEAFF
TRBJ2-4,TRBV19,CASSIGGTGKNIQYF
TRBJ2-7,TRBV5-5,CASRSGVGRAYEQYF
TRBJ1-1,TRBV12-5,CASGAGTGGSTEAFF
TRBJ2-7,TRBV2,CASSVAGGSSYEQYF
TRBJ1-5,TRBV4-1,CASSPRGGGVNQPQHF
TRBJ2-1,TRBV29-1,CSVEGLAGGPDYEQFF
TRBJ1-1,TRBV6-2/TRBV6-3,CASSLVRDYGAFF